This TCR beta chain came from a study of T cells in Graves' hyperthyroidism and ophthalmopathy. Study results and caveats: Blood shared most expanded thyroid clonotypes above 0.001. Progression to ophthalmopathy was predicted a median of roughly 6.8 months early.

This clonotype was picked up many times. Its specificity is not known. The CDR3 consists of 15 residues. CDR1 and CDR2 from the germline V gene are SNHLY and FYNNEI. The V and J ends lost 6 bases and 0 bases respectively, with 14 bases between them. RNA transcripts gave rise to amplified TCR beta CDR3 regions. With the HTBI primer set, the TCR CDR3 went through a first round of RT-PCR. Using its own MiXCR run on the multiplex PCR reads, TCRdb lists one record per CDR3 protein. Of around 290,000 distinct CDR3 sequences in the sample, roughly 13% were seen once. The hyperthyroidism was newly diagnosed and had lasted under 2 months; the patients were aged 18 to 65.

Sequenced sample: blood. The chain links TRBV2 to TRBJ1-1; D gene uncertain. This clonotype originated in a woman in her thirties or forties with Graves' hyperthyroidism. CDR3 nucleotides: TGTGCCAGCAGAGGAAGGAGAGGGATGAACACTGAAGCTTTCTTT. It specifies CASRGRRGMNTEAFF. The variable domain in full, with the rest retrieved from reference TRBV2 and TRBJ1-1, is EPEVTQTPSHQVTQMGQEVILRCVPISNHLYFYWYRQILGQKVEFLVSFYNNEISEKSEIFDDQFSVERPDGSNFTLKIRSTKLEDSAMYFCASRGRRGMNTEAFFGQGTRLTVV.